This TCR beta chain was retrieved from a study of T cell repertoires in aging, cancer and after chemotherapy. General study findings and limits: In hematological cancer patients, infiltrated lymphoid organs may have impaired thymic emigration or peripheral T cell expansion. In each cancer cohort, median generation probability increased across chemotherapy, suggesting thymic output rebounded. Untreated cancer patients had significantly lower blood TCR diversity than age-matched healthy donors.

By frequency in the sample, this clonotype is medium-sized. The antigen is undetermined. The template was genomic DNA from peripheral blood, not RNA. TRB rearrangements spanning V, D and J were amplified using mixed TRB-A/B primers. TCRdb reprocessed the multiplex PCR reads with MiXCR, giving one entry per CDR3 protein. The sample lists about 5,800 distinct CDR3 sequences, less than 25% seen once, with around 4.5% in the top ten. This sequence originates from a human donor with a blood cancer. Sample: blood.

The CDR3 DNA sequence: TGTGCCAGCAGTGAATTCGGGGCCCCGACTAGCGGGAGGCGCACAGATACGCAGTATTTT. Its protein product is CASSEFGAPTSGRRTDTQYF. This sequence joins TRBV6-1 and TRBJ2-3; TRBD2 agrees at 13 bases. CDR1 is MNHNS and CDR2 is SASEGT in the germline V gene. The junction had 12 bases not matched to a gene; V was cut back by 2 bases and J by 1 base. The CDR3 spans 20 residues.